These T cell receptor beta chains were read from a single sample in a study of cytomegalovirus exposure and HLA in healthy donors. Some clones are missing from TCRdb's copy, which holds only in-frame ones; the method was immunoSEQ multiplex PCR. Altogether over 200,000 clones are present, 70% to 85% being singletons, with the ten largest covering approximately 0.5%. Sequenced material: PBMCs. The receptors here all came from a woman aged 40 to 49 in good health and CMV-seronegative. Each CDR3 is given with its conserved first and last residue. Fields, in order: V gene, D gene, clone size, J gene, CDR3 DNA, CDR3 protein. D genes are given only for firm matches. The size entry is marked missing in some rows and otherwise reads once, few, many or a size class.

V gene: TRBV30
D gene: -
clone size: once
J gene: TRBJ1-6
CDR3 DNA: TGTGCCTGGAAGGTTTTCAGGGTTAATTCACCCCTCCACTTT
CDR3 protein: CAWKVFRVNSPLHF

V gene: TRBV11-1
D gene: TRBD2
clone size: -
J gene: TRBJ2-5
CDR3 DNA: TGTGCCAGCAGCTCCGGGACTACCCTCCAAGAGACCCAGTACTTC
CDR3 protein: CASSSGTTLQETQYF

V gene: TRBV7-9
D gene: TRBD2
clone size: once
J gene: TRBJ2-5
CDR3 DNA: TGTGCCAGCAGCTTATGGGTAGCGGGGGGCCAAGAGACCCAGTACTTC
CDR3 protein: CASSLWVAGGQETQYF

V gene: TRBV4-1
D gene: -
clone size: once
J gene: TRBJ2-7
CDR3 DNA: TGCGCCAGCAGCCCTCTTGGACGGGACACCTACGAGCAGTACTTC
CDR3 protein: CASSPLGRDTYEQYF

V gene: TRBV9
D gene: TRBD1
clone size: -
J gene: TRBJ1-1
CDR3 DNA: TGTGCCAGCAGCAAACAGGGGGGGGTAGCGGACACTGAAGCTTTCTTT
CDR3 protein: CASSKQGGVADTEAFF

V gene: TRBV28
D gene: -
clone size: -
J gene: TRBJ1-5
CDR3 DNA: TGTGCCAGCAGTCCCGGGGGAGGGGCTCAGCCCCAGCATTTT
CDR3 protein: CASSPGGGAQPQHF

V gene: TRBV7-9
D gene: TRBD1
clone size: once
J gene: TRBJ2-5
CDR3 DNA: TGTGCCAGCCGGGGGGGGACAGGGGTCGAGACCCAGTACTTC
CDR3 protein: CASRGGTGVETQYF

V gene: TRBV27
D gene: TRBD1
clone size: -
J gene: TRBJ2-5
CDR3 DNA: TGTGCCAGCAGTTTATCGACAGGGGACTACCAAGAGACCCAGTACTTC
CDR3 protein: CASSLSTGDYQETQYF

V gene: TRBV28
D gene: TRBD1
clone size: once
J gene: TRBJ1-1
CDR3 DNA: TGTGCCAGCAGTTTCCCCAGGGGGCCGAACACTGAAGCTTTCTTT
CDR3 protein: CASSFPRGPNTEAFF

V gene: TRBV7-6
D gene: -
clone size: -
J gene: TRBJ1-2
CDR3 DNA: TGTGCCAGCAGCTTATCAGGGTTCGGTAGCTACACCTTC
CDR3 protein: CASSLSGFGSYTF

V gene: TRBV7-9
D gene: TRBD1
clone size: -
J gene: TRBJ1-1
CDR3 DNA: TGTGCCAGCAGCCCACGGACAGGGATGAACACTGAAGCTTTCTTT
CDR3 protein: CASSPRTGMNTEAFF

V gene: TRBV19
D gene: TRBD1
clone size: -
J gene: TRBJ2-5
CDR3 DNA: TGTGCCACTCGGGACAGTAAAGAGACCCAGTACTTC
CDR3 protein: CATRDSKETQYF

V gene: TRBV2
D gene: TRBD1
clone size: -
J gene: TRBJ1-1
CDR3 DNA: TGTGCCAGCAGTGAAGAAGGGACAGGGTTCACTGAAGCTTTCTTT
CDR3 protein: CASSEEGTGFTEAFF

V gene: TRBV6-1
D gene: TRBD1
clone size: -
J gene: TRBJ2-2
CDR3 DNA: TGTGCCAGCACCCGGGACAGGGGACCCACCGGGGAGCTGTTTTTT
CDR3 protein: CASTRDRGPTGELFF

V gene: TRBV7-9
D gene: -
clone size: -
J gene: TRBJ2-1
CDR3 DNA: TGTGCCAGCAGCTTAACGAGACAGCACTACAATGAGCAGTTCTTC
CDR3 protein: CASSLTRQHYNEQFF

V gene: TRBV6-1
D gene: -
clone size: -
J gene: TRBJ1-5
CDR3 DNA: TGTGCCAGCAGTGAGGCAGGGTTCGGACAGCCCCAGCATTTT
CDR3 protein: CASSEAGFGQPQHF

V gene: TRBV15
D gene: TRBD1
clone size: -
J gene: TRBJ1-5
CDR3 DNA: TGTGCCACCACCCCGGGACAGCTAAATCAGCCCCAGCATTTT
CDR3 protein: CATTPGQLNQPQHF

V gene: TRBV28
D gene: -
clone size: few
J gene: TRBJ1-2
CDR3 DNA: TGTGCCAGCAGTTTGCCTACCGCCACTAACTATGGCTACACCTTC
CDR3 protein: CASSLPTATNYGYTF

V gene: TRBV18
D gene: -
clone size: -
J gene: TRBJ1-3
CDR3 DNA: TGTGCCAGCTCACCAAATCAGGGGAAGGGATCTGGAAACACCATATATTTT
CDR3 protein: CASSPNQGKGSGNTIYF

V gene: TRBV11-3
D gene: TRBD1
clone size: -
J gene: TRBJ2-6
CDR3 DNA: TGTGCCAGCAGGGGAGGGACAGGGGCTGGGGCCAACGTCCTGACTTTC
CDR3 protein: CASRGGTGAGANVLTF

V gene: TRBV2
D gene: TRBD2
clone size: -
J gene: TRBJ2-2
CDR3 DNA: TGTGCCAGCAGGATTAGCGGGGGGGCCGGGGAGCTGTTTTTT
CDR3 protein: CASRISGGAGELFF

V gene: TRBV19
D gene: TRBD1
clone size: few
J gene: TRBJ1-5
CDR3 DNA: TGTGCCAGTAGCCCGGGACAGCTTAGCAATCAGCCCCAGCATTTT
CDR3 protein: CASSPGQLSNQPQHF

V gene: TRBV27
D gene: TRBD1
clone size: once
J gene: TRBJ2-7
CDR3 DNA: TGTGCCAGCAGTTTAGCAGGGACAGGTGTCTACGAGCAGTACTTC
CDR3 protein: CASSLAGTGVYEQYF

V gene: TRBV9
D gene: TRBD2
clone size: -
J gene: TRBJ2-6
CDR3 DNA: TGTGCCAGCAGCGTAGCCTCGGGTGGCGCGGGGGGTTCCTCTGGGGCCAACGTCCTGACTTTC
CDR3 protein: CASSVASGGAGGSSGANVLTF

V gene: TRBV30
D gene: TRBD1
clone size: -
J gene: TRBJ1-6
CDR3 DNA: TGTGCCTGGAGAAGTACGGGGACAGGGAGTTCACCCCTCCACTTT
CDR3 protein: CAWRSTGTGSSPLHF

V gene: TRBV7-9
D gene: TRBD1
clone size: -
J gene: TRBJ1-1
CDR3 DNA: TGTGCCAGCAGCTTTGACAGGGGGTCTACTGAAGCTTTCTTT
CDR3 protein: CASSFDRGSTEAFF

V gene: TRBV15
D gene: TRBD1
clone size: -
J gene: TRBJ2-7
CDR3 DNA: TGTGCCACCAGCCGGGGACAGGGATCTGAGCAGTACTTC
CDR3 protein: CATSRGQGSEQYF

V gene: TRBV4-1
D gene: -
clone size: -
J gene: TRBJ1-5
CDR3 DNA: TGCGCCAGCAGCCCCCGACAGGACGGCAATCAGCCCCAGCATTTT
CDR3 protein: CASSPRQDGNQPQHF

V gene: TRBV11-2
D gene: -
clone size: -
J gene: TRBJ2-2
CDR3 DNA: TGTGCCAGCAGCTTAGAGGGGGGAAACACCGGGGAGCTGTTTTTT
CDR3 protein: CASSLEGGNTGELFF

V gene: TRBV11-2
D gene: TRBD2
clone size: -
J gene: TRBJ2-1
CDR3 DNA: TGTGCCAGCAGCGCCCGACTAGCGGGGGCCTACAATGAGCAGTTCTTC
CDR3 protein: CASSARLAGAYNEQFF

V gene: TRBV7-9
D gene: TRBD1
clone size: -
J gene: TRBJ1-4
CDR3 DNA: TGTGCCAGCAGCTTAGTTGCAGGGGGGCGAACTAATGAAAAACTGTTTTTT
CDR3 protein: CASSLVAGGRTNEKLFF

V gene: TRBV9
D gene: -
clone size: -
J gene: TRBJ1-6
CDR3 DNA: TGTGCCAGCAGCGCGGGGACAAGCGATTCACCCCTCCACTTT
CDR3 protein: CASSAGTSDSPLHF

V gene: TRBV4-2
D gene: -
clone size: once
J gene: TRBJ1-6
CDR3 DNA: TGTGCCAGCAGCCAAGATAAGTCAGGGTTTAATTCACCCCTCCACTTT
CDR3 protein: CASSQDKSGFNSPLHF

V gene: TRBV28
D gene: TRBD1
clone size: -
J gene: TRBJ2-7
CDR3 DNA: TGTGCCAGCAGTTTTGGGGGGTGGACAGGGGGCTACGAGCAGTACTTC
CDR3 protein: CASSFGGWTGGYEQYF

V gene: TRBV10-1
D gene: -
clone size: -
J gene: TRBJ2-4
CDR3 DNA: TGCGCCAGCACTCGAGGAGACTCAGGGTTGGCCAAAAACATTCAGTACTTC
CDR3 protein: CASTRGDSGLAKNIQYF

V gene: TRBV27
D gene: -
clone size: once
J gene: TRBJ2-6
CDR3 DNA: TGTGCCAGCAGTTCTCAACTCCCCTCTGGGGCCAACGTCCTGACTTTC
CDR3 protein: CASSSQLPSGANVLTF

V gene: TRBV9
D gene: -
clone size: -
J gene: TRBJ1-5
CDR3 DNA: TGTGCCAGCAGCGTAGGGGTGGGGGGTCATCAGCCCCAGCATTTT
CDR3 protein: CASSVGVGGHQPQHF